This paragraph covers one TCR beta chain sequence. The CDR3 totals 11 residues. From germline, CDR1 is SNHLY and CDR2 FYNNEI. V lost 5 bases to trimming and J lost 10 bases, with 11 bases between them. These data are taken from a study of blood T cell repertoires in COVID-19. The overall study: The United States, Italy and Spain provided the acute and convalescent COVID-19 samples. In each case, the material was cDNA or gDNA derived from T cells, B-cell-depleted T cells, or PBMCs.

Authors' data handling: Researchers report that nucleated cell counts were estimated from reference gene primer amplification. Some clones are missing from TCRdb's copy, which holds only in-frame ones; the method was immunoSEQ multiplex PCR. V, J and clone size were drawn from that table, and D and trimming were deduced from the DNA. The sample has roughly 190,000 clones, approximately 80% seen once. This rearrangement joins TRBV2 to TRBJ1-2; no firm D call. The sample was peripheral blood. The receptor was derived from a woman between 45 and 65 years old with acute or convalescent COVID-19. The DNA of the CDR3 is TGTGCCAGCAGTTTCTACAGTGACTACACCTTC. Translated, it gives CASSFYSDYTF.